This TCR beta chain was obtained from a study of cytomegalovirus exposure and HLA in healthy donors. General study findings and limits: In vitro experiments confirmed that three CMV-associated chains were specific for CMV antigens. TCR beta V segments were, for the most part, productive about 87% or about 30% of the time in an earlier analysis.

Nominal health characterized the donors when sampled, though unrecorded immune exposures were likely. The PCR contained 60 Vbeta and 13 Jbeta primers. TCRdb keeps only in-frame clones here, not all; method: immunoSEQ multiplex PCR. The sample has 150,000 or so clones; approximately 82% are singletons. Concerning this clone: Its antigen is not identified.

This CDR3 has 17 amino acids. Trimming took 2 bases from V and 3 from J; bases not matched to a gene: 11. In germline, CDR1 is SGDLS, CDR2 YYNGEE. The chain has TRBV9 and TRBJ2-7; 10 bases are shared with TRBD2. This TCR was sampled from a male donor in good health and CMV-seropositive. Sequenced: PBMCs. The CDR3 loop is CASSVRAGGTLNYEQYF. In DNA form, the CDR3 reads TGTGCCAGCAGCGTCCGAGCGGGGGGGACGCTCAACTACGAGCAGTACTTC.